A single sample is the source of the 31 T cell receptor beta chains below, sequenced in a study of response to subunit inactivated influenza vaccine listed by TCRdb under 2018. The library was made by RT-PCR. Reads for this sample came from an Illumina HiSeq 2500. Using fastp at Q25 and MiXCR, TCRdb reprocessed the public reads and kept productive beta chains. Entries that share a CDR3 protein sequence are merged under the most common genes and DNA. The sample yields a few hundred thousand distinct CDR3 sequences; about 12% were counted once. The ten top clones hold about 7.8% of the sample. The material sequenced was non-naive T cells sorted from PBMCs, taken around two weeks before vaccination. What the cell subset or site label conveys for this sample: memory T cell fraction. These receptors originate from a man aged 50-59 years who received an inactivated influenza vaccine. Donor details come from another sample of the same person, matched by shared clones.

This clonotype has just a few counts. This chain uses TRBV9 with TRBJ2-2, with 7 positions matching TRBD2. This CDR3 has 18 residues. The V and J ends lost 4 bases and 4 bases, in that order; junction bases with no gene match: 16. CDR1 is SGDLS, CDR2 YYNGEE, per germline. CDR3 in DNA: TGTGCCAGCAGCCCCTCTTCGGGGGAGGGCCGGGGCACCGGGGAGCTGTTTTTT. It codes for CASSPSSGEGRGTGELFF.

The rearrangement links TRBV11-2 to TRBJ1-4; 7 nucleotides agree with TRBD1. This CDR3 is 16 amino acids long. Germline CDR1 is SGHAT and CDR2 is FQNNGV. With 3 bases clipped from V and 10 bases from J, the junction kept 14 bases outside the gene matches. The CDR3 DNA reads TGTGCCAGCAGCTTTTCCCTTGGCAGGGGGTCAGTAAAACTGTTTTTT. It yields the protein CASSFSLGRGSVKLFF. Full variable domain (missing parts from reference TRBV11-2 and TRBJ1-4): EAGVAQSPRYKIIEKRQSVAFWCNPISGHATLYWYQQILGQGPKLLIQFQNNGVVDDSQLPKDRFSAERLKGVDSTLKIQPAKLEDSAVYLCASSFSLGRGSVKLFFGSGTQLSVL.

In DNA, the CDR3 is TGTGCCAGTAGTACCAACGACAAGACCTACGAGCAGTACTTC. It codes for CASSTNDKTYEQYF. This chain links TRBV19 with TRBJ2-7; D remains ambiguous. Trimming stripped 4 bases from V and 2 bases from J, with 12 bases between. CDR3 size: 14 residues. Per the germline V gene, CDR1 is LNHDA and CDR2 is SQIVND (reference sequence).

The rearrangement uses TRBV20-1 and TRBJ2-5, with 9 bases that match TRBD2. From germline, CDR1 is DFQATT and CDR2 SNEGSKA (reference sequence). The CDR3 totals 12 residues. V lost 6 bases and J lost 5; bases outside the gene matches: 4. CDR3 amino acids: CSALAGRETQYF. CDR3 in DNA: TGCAGTGCCCTAGCGGGAAGGGAGACCCAGTACTTC.

This rearrangement joins TRBV7-2 to TRBJ1-1; D uncertain. The CDR3 is 14 residues long. From germline, CDR1 is SGHTA and CDR2 FQGNSA. Trimming removed 5 bases from V and 1 base from J, with 11 bases in between. The CDR3 DNA reads TGTGCCAGCAGCATCAGGACGGGGAACACTGAAGCTTTCTTT. This sequence encodes CASSIRTGNTEAFF.

This chain connects TRBV28 to TRBJ1-1; 7 nucleotides agree with TRBD1. CDR1 MDHEN and CDR2 SYDVKM come from the germline V gene. This CDR3 region has 14 residues. V shed 4 bases, J shed 3 bases, and the junction held 5 bases outside the gene matches. In DNA, the CDR3 is TGTGCCAGCAGTTCAAGACAGGGACACACTGAAGCTTTCTTT. Translation: CASSSRQGHTEAFF.

This clonotype was detected ten times or more. The chain has TRBV5-1 and TRBJ2-2; D gene ambiguous. CDR3 size: 13 residues. Germline values: CDR1 SGHRS, CDR2 YFSETQ. V was cut by 0 bases and J by 4 bases, with 4 bases left in between. The CDR3 region has the DNA TGCGCCAGCAGCTTGGGGGGCACCGGGGAGCTGTTTTTT. Translated, it gives CASSLGGTGELFF.

The chain couples TRBV20-1 to TRBJ1-2; TRBD1 aligns across 7 bases. The V gene end was trimmed by 0 bases and the J gene end by 5 bases; junction bases not matched to a gene: 15. Germline CDR1 DFQATT, CDR2 SNEGSKA (reference sequence). This CDR3 region has 17 residues. The CDR3 nucleotides are TGCAGTGCTAGAGATCTACGGTCCCCGGGACAGTTATATGGCTACACCTTC. Residues: CSARDLRSPGQLYGYTF.

This clonotype has a count of ten or more. V and J are TRBV2 and TRBJ2-7, with TRBD2 matching over 8 bases. Germline assignment: CDR1 SNHLY and CDR2 FYNNEI. CDR3 length: 15 amino acids. V trimming: 3 bases; J trimming: 1 base; junction bases outside the gene matches: 5. The CDR3 is CASSESVAGSYEQYF. The CDR3 region has the DNA TGTGCCAGCAGTGAGTCGGTAGCGGGGTCCTACGAGCAGTACTTC.

This clonotype was picked up a small number of times. The V and J genes are TRBV3-1 and TRBJ2-1; TRBD2 agrees at 7 bases. The CDR3 loop spans 14 amino acids. The J segment lost 4 bases and the V segment lost 1 base, leaving 1 base of the junction unmatched. Germline lookup yields CDR1 LGHDT and CDR2 YNNKEL (reference sequence). In DNA form, the CDR3 reads TGTGCCAGCAGCCAAGGGGGGGGTTACAATGAGCAGTTCTTC. Amino acids: CASSQGGGYNEQFF.

Ten or more counts support this clonotype. The chain carries TRBV7-9 and TRBJ1-1; tentative D call: TRBD1 (6 bases). Germline V gives CDR1 SEHNR, CDR2 FQNEAQ (reference sequence). CDR3 length: 11 residues. The V gene lost 5 bases and the J gene lost 11 bases, with 12 bases spanning the gap. The DNA for the CDR3 is TGTGCCAGCAGCACAGGGTTTGGCGCTTTCTTT. Residues: CASSTGFGAFF.

This clonotype was observed at least ten times. CDR3 nucleotide sequence: TGTGCCAGCAGGAGGGATGGGACAGGCTTCTACGAGCAGTACTTC. This gives the protein CASRRDGTGFYEQYF. This chain connects TRBV2 to TRBJ2-7, with TRBD1 identical over 8 bases. V dropped 6 bases and J dropped 3; count of bases not matched to a gene: 10. This CDR3 region has 15 residues. Germline-derived CDR1 and CDR2 are SNHLY and FYNNEI. Full variable domain (remainder filled in from reference TRBV2 and TRBJ2-7): EPEVTQTPSHQVTQMGQEVILRCVPISNHLYFYWYRQILGQKVEFLVSFYNNEISEKSEIFDDQFSVERPDGSNFTLKIRSTKLEDSAMYFCASRRDGTGFYEQYFGPGTRLTVT.

This clonotype was counted many times. The genes are TRBV12-3 or TRBV12-4 and TRBJ2-2; D is unclear. Trimming removed 7 bases at V and 7 bases at J, with 7 bases between. The CDR3 sequence is 11 residues long. The DNA of the CDR3 is TGTGCCAGCATTCTCCACGGGGAGCTGTTTTTT. Translating it yields CASILHGELFF.

In this sample, this clonotype turned up a few times. V and J are TRBV29-1 and TRBJ1-1, with D tentatively TRBD1 (5 bases). The CDR3 length is 12 residues. V was pared by 5 bases and J by 3 bases, with 10 bases between. Germline V gives CDR1 SQVTM, CDR2 ANQGSEA. CDR3 in amino acids: CSVSQGYTEAFF. CDR3 nucleotide sequence: TGCAGCGTTTCTCAGGGTTACACTGAAGCTTTCTTT.

V and J are TRBV6-1 and TRBJ2-1, with 12 bases fitting TRBD2. CDR1 is MNHNS, CDR2 SASEGT, per germline. The CDR3 has 17 amino acids. Germline trimming cut 2 bases from V and 3 bases from J; bases unmatched to any gene: 5. CDR3: CASSETGLAGSYNEQFF. CDR3 sequence (DNA): TGTGCCAGCAGTGAAACAGGACTAGCGGGAAGCTACAATGAGCAGTTCTTC.

The genes are TRBV7-2 and TRBJ2-6; possibly TRBD1 or TRBD2 for D (6 bases each). The V end was cut by 0 bases, the J end by 17 bases, with 20 bases between. This CDR3 contains 15 residues. The germline V gene has CDR1 SGHTA and CDR2 FQGNSA. For the CDR3, the DNA is TGTGCCAGCAGCTTAGCCAGGGGCGCGGCGGGGCTTTTGACTTTC. Translation gives CASSLARGAAGLLTF.

V is TRBV20-1 and J is TRBJ2-7; D remains unclear. Trimming removed 3 bases at V and 2 bases at J, with 8 bases between. CDR1 and CDR2 from the germline V gene are DFQATT and SNEGSKA (reference sequence). The CDR3 loop spans 12 amino acids. The CDR3 spells CSASRLTYEQYF. CDR3 nucleotides: TGCAGTGCTAGCCGTCTGACCTACGAGCAGTACTTC.

This chain links TRBV27 with TRBJ1-5; D is unclear. Trimming took 5 bases from V and 5 from J, leaving 13 bases between them. The CDR3 is 14 amino acids. CDR1 and CDR2 from the germline V gene are MNHEY and SMNVEV (reference sequence). The CDR3 sequence is CASSASGSHQPQHF. The CDR3 DNA reads TGTGCCAGCAGTGCAAGCGGGAGCCATCAGCCCCAGCATTTT.

V and J are TRBV7-2 and TRBJ1-4; D is ambiguous. This CDR3 spans 16 amino acids. Per germline, CDR1 SGHTA and CDR2 FQGNSA. Trimming cost V 2 bases and J 4 bases, with 14 bases left between them. The CDR3, as DNA: TGTGCCAGCAGCTTAAACCCGGCAGGACTTAATGAAAAACTGTTTTTT. It codes for CASSLNPAGLNEKLFF.

The rearrangement uses TRBV5-1 and TRBJ1-1; D is ambiguous. V was shortened by 4 bases and J by 6 bases, with 13 bases between the two germline ends. The CDR3 runs 13 residues. Germline CDR1 and CDR2: SGHRS and YFSETQ. CDR3 loop: CASSLGSPPEAFF. The CDR3 DNA reads as TGCGCCAGCAGCCTGGGGTCCCCCCCTGAAGCTTTCTTT.

V usage is TRBV5-1 and J usage is TRBJ2-7; 16 nucleotides line up with TRBD2. The CDR3 consists of 16 residues. Germline V gives CDR1 SGHRS, CDR2 YFSETQ. V was pared by 4 bases and J by 6 bases, with 7 bases of the junction left unmatched. The CDR3 bases are TGCGCCAGCAGCCCCGGGACTAGCGGGAGGGCCGCCGAGCAGTACTTC. The encoded protein is CASSPGTSGRAAEQYF.

The sample holds many counts of this clonotype. V is TRBV20-1 and J is TRBJ2-7, with D possibly matching TRBD1 (5 bases). Germline CDR1 DFQATT, CDR2 SNEGSKA (reference sequence). The CDR3 is made up of 14 amino acids. Trimming pared 2 bases from V and 2 bases from J, leaving 13 bases between. CDR3 DNA: TGCAGTGCTAGATCAACGACAGAAACCTACGAGCAGTACTTC. Translating gives CSARSTTETYEQYF.

This clonotype was recorded a few times. The rearrangement links TRBV28 to TRBJ2-7; TRBD1 is a possible D gene (5 bases). The CDR3 covers 12 residues. Germline V lookup: CDR1 MDHEN, CDR2 SYDVKM. V was clipped by 3 bases and J by 3 bases, with 6 bases between them. The CDR3 sequence: CASSFQGYEQYF. The CDR3, as DNA: TGTGCCAGCAGTTTTCAGGGCTACGAGCAGTACTTC.

This clonotype occurred many times. V is TRBV12-3 or TRBV12-4 and J is TRBJ1-1, with D possibly TRBD1 on 6 matching bases. V lost 1 base, J lost 7 bases, and 10 bases lay in between. This CDR3 contains 13 residues. CDR3: CASSLGTDGEAFF. The CDR3 bases are TGTGCCAGCAGTTTAGGGACAGACGGTGAAGCTTTCTTT.

The rearrangement uses TRBV19 and TRBJ1-2; D remains ambiguous. The CDR3 totals 14 residues. CDR1 LNHDA and CDR2 SQIVND come from the germline V gene (reference sequence). V lost 4 bases and J lost 13, with 22 bases in between. The CDR3 DNA sequence: TGTGCCAGTAGTACCCAAAGTGCACCATCCGGTGGCACCTTC. This translates into CASSTQSAPSGGTF.

The rearrangement links TRBV29-1 to TRBJ2-3, with TRBD1 as a possible D gene (6 bases). This CDR3 has 14 amino acids. The germline gives CDR1 SQVTM, CDR2 ANQGSEA. The V end lost 4 bases, the J end lost 2 bases, and 13 bases lay between the germline ends. For the CDR3, the DNA is TGCAGCGTTGGGGTAAACAGGGTCACAGATACGCAGTATTTT. Protein sequence: CSVGVNRVTDTQYF.

The chain recombines TRBV7-2 with TRBJ2-1; D not resolved. The germline CDR1 and CDR2 sequences are SGHTA and FQGNSA. CDR3 length: 15 residues. With 0 bases removed from V and 4 bases from J, the gap between germline ends came to 10 bases. CDR3 DNA: TGTGCCAGCAGCTTAGCGCAGCCCCAATACAATGAGCAGTTCTTC. Encoded protein: CASSLAQPQYNEQFF.

This clonotype was detected many times. In DNA form, the CDR3 reads TGTGCCAGCAGGAGGGACAGCTCACCGGATACGCAGTATTTT. It is translated as CASRRDSSPDTQYF. This chain uses TRBV2 with TRBJ2-3, with TRBD1 matching 7 bases. The CDR3 is 14 amino acids. Trimming removed 6 bases from V and 6 bases from J; junction bases left unmatched: 9. Germline V gene sequence: CDR1 SNHLY, CDR2 FYNNEI.

The rearrangement links TRBV10-2 to TRBJ2-4; 7 bases are shared with TRBD2. This CDR3 has 15 amino acids. In germline, CDR1 is WSHSY, CDR2 SAAADI. Unmatched junction bases numbered 11, after V lost 3 bases and J lost 9 bases. The CDR3 region is CASSDPTRGVPIQYF. CDR3 sequence (DNA): TGCGCCAGCAGTGACCCTACACGGGGGGTTCCCATTCAGTACTTC.

This clonotype was observed at least ten times. This rearrangement joins TRBV12-3 or TRBV12-4 to TRBJ2-7; no definite D call. V dropped 3 bases and J dropped 6 bases, with 6 bases sitting between them. This CDR3 contains 11 residues. CDR3 region: CASSFRGEQYF. DNA for the CDR3: TGTGCCAGCAGTTTTAGAGGCGAGCAGTACTTC.

V usage is TRBV7-8 and J usage is TRBJ1-6, with D possibly matching TRBD1 (6 bases). Germline V gives CDR1 SGHVS, CDR2 FQNEAQ. V was clipped by 1 base and J by 0 bases, with 16 bases between them. CDR3 size: 19 residues. The CDR3 nucleotides read TGTGCCAGCAGCTTAGGTCGGACAGCGTTTAGCTCCTATAATTCACCCCTCCACTTT. It encodes CASSLGRTAFSSYNSPLHF.